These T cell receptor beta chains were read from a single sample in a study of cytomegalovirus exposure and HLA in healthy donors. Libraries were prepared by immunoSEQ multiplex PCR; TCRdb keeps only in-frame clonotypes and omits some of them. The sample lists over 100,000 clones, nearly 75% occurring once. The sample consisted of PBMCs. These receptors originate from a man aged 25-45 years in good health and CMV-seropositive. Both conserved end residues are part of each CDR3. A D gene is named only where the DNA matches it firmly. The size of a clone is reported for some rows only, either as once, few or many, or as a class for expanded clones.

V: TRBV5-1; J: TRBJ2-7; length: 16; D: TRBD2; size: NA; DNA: TGCGCCAGCAGCTTTCCCCCTAGCGGGGCTTCCTACGAGCAGTACTTC; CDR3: CASSFPPSGASYEQYF
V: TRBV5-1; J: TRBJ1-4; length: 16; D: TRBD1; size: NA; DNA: TGCGCCAGCAGCTCCAGCATACAGGGGGCCGGTGAAAAACTGTTTTTT; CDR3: CASSSSIQGAGEKLFF
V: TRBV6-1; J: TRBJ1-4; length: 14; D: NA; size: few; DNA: TGTGCCAGCAGGCCGGGACACGAGAATGAAAAACTGTTTTTT; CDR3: CASRPGHENEKLFF
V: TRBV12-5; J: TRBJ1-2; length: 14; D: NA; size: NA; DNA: TGTGCTAGTGGTTCTGGACTGGGGTTCTATGGCTACACCTTC; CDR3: CASGSGLGFYGYTF
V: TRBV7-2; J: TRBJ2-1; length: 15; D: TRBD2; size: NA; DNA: TGTGCCAGCAGGGCAACTAGCGGGTCCTACAATGAGCAGTTCTTC; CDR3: CASRATSGSYNEQFF
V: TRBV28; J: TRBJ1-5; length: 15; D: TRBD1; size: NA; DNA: TGTGCCAGCACCACCCGACAGGGTGTCAATCAGCCCCAGCATTTT; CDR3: CASTTRQGVNQPQHF
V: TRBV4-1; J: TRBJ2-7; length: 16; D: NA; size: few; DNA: TGCGCCAGCAGCCAAGATTGGGCCCTACGACCCTACGAGCAGTACTTC; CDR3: CASSQDWALRPYEQYF
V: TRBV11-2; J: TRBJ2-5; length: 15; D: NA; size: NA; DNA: TGTGCCAGCACCCAAGGACTATCAATACAAGAGACCCAGTACTTC; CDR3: CASTQGLSIQETQYF
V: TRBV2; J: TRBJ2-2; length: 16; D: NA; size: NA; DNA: TGTGCCAGCAGTGTTGAGGGCAGCTCGAACACCGGGGAGCTGTTTTTT; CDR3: CASSVEGSSNTGELFF
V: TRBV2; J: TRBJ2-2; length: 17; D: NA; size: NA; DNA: TGTGCCAGCGGAGGTCCCAAACAGGGAATAGATACCGGGGAGCTGTTTTTT; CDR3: CASGGPKQGIDTGELFF
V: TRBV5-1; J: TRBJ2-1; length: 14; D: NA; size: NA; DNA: TGCGCCAGCAGCCGCGGGGCAGGAGGAGATGAGCAGTTCTTC; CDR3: CASSRGAGGDEQFF
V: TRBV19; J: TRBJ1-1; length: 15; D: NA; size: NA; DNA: TGTGCCAGTAGTATCGGTACAGGGCCCAGCACTGAAGCTTTCTTT; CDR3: CASSIGTGPSTEAFF
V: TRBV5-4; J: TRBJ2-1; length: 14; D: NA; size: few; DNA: TGTGCCAGCAGTCCGGGACTCTCATCGGGGGAGCAGTTCTTC; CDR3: CASSPGLSSGEQFF
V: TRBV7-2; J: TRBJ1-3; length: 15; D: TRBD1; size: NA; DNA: TGTGCCAGCAGCGACTCGACAGGGTCGGGAAACACCATATATTTT; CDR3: CASSDSTGSGNTIYF
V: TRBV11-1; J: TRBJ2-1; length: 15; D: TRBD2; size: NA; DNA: TGTGCCAGCAGCTTTAGCGGGGGTCCCTACAATGAGCAGTTCTTC; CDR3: CASSFSGGPYNEQFF
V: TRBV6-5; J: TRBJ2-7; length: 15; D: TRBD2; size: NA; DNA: TGTGCCACCAGGGAACTAGCGGGGCGATCCTACGAGCAGTACTTC; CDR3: CATRELAGRSYEQYF
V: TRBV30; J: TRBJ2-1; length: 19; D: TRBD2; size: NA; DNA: TGTGCCTGGAGTGGAGGGACTAGCGGGGGCCAGAGCTCCTACAATGAGCAGTTCTTC; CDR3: CAWSGGTSGGQSSYNEQFF
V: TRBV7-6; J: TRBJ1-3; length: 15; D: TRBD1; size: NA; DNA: TGTGCCAGCAGCTTAATGACAGGGGCCGGAAACACCATATATTTT; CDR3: CASSLMTGAGNTIYF
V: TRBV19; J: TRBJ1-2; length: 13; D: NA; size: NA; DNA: TGTGCCAGTGGGGGCGGGGGGAACTATGGCTACACCTTC; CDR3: CASGGGGNYGYTF
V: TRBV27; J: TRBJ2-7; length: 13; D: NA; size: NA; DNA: TGTGCCAGCAGTAACCAGGGTCGCGGCGAGCAGTACTTC; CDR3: CASSNQGRGEQYF
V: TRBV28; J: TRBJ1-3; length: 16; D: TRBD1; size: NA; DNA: TGTGCCAGCAGTTTGGCAGGGGGGATCTCTGGAAACACCATATATTTT; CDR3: CASSLAGGISGNTIYF
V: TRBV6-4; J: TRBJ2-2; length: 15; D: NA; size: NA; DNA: TGTGCCAGCAGTGACTCGAACGGGGACACCGGGGAGCTGTTTTTT; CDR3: CASSDSNGDTGELFF
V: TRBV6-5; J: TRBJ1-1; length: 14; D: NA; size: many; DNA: TGTGCCAGCAGACCGGGACATGGAAACACTGAAGCTTTCTTT; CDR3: CASRPGHGNTEAFF
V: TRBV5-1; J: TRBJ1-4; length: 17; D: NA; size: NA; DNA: TGCGCCAGCAGCTTAGTTCCTGCGACAGCAACTAATGAAAAACTGTTTTTT; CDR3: CASSLVPATATNEKLFF
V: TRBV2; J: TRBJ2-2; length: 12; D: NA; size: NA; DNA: TGTGCCAGCAAGCTGGACACCGGGGAGCTGTTTTTT; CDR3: CASKLDTGELFF
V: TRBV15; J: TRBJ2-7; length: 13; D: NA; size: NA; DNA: TGTGCCACCAGCAGAGACAGGGGATACGAGCAGTACTTC; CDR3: CATSRDRGYEQYF
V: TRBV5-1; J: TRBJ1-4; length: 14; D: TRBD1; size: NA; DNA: TGCGCCAGCAGCTCCGGGACAGGCGGTGAAAAACTGTTTTTT; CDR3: CASSSGTGGEKLFF
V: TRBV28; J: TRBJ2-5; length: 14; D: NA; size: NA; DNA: TGTGCCAGCCACCCCCCGGCAGGCCAAGAGACCCAGTACTTC; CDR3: CASHPPAGQETQYF
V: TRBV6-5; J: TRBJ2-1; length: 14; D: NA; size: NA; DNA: TGTGCCAGCAGTCCCAGACAGTTGTACAATGAGCAGTTCTTC; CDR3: CASSPRQLYNEQFF
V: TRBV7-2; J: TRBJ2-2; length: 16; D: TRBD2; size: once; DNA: TGTGCCAGCAACCAGCGGGGTGGAGGGAACACCGGGGAGCTGTTTTTT; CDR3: CASNQRGGGNTGELFF
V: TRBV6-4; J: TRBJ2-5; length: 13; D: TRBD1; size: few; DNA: TGTGCCAGCAGTGAAGACAGGGGAGAGACCCAGTACTTC; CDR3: CASSEDRGETQYF
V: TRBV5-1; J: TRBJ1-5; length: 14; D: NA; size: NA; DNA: TGTGCCAGCAGCTTGGGCCCAGGGGAACAGCCCCAGCATTTT; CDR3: CASSLGPGEQPQHF
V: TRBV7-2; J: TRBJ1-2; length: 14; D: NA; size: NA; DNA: TGTGCCAGCAGCTTTTACTGGACAGACTATGGCTACACCTTC; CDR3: CASSFYWTDYGYTF
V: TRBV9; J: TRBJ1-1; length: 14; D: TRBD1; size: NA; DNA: TGTGCCAGCAACCCGACAGGGGATATCACTGAAGCTTTCTTT; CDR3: CASNPTGDITEAFF
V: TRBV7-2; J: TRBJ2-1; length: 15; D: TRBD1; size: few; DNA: TGTGCCAGCAGCAATACAGGGGCCTCCTACAATGAGCAGTTCTTC; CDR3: CASSNTGASYNEQFF
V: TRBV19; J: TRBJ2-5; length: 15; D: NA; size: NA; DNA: TGTGCCAGTAGTCCCAACCCGGGGGTCCAAGAGACCCAGTACTTC; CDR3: CASSPNPGVQETQYF
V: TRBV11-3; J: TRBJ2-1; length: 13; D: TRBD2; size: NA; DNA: TGTGCCAGCAGCTTAAGCGGGGTCCATGAGCAGTTCTTC; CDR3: CASSLSGVHEQFF
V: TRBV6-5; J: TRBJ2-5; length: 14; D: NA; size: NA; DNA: TGTGCCAGCAGTTACGGTCAGGAGGGGGAGACCCAGTACTTC; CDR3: CASSYGQEGETQYF
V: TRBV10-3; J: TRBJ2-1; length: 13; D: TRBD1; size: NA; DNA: TGTGCCAGCGGACAGGGTGCGGCCAATGAGCAGTTCTTC; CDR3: CASGQGAANEQFF
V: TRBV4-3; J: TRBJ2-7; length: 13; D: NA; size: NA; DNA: TGCGCCAGCAGCCAAGATCCGGGAGACGAGCAGTACTTC; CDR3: CASSQDPGDEQYF
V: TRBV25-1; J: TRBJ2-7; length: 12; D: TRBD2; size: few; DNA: TGTGCCAGCGGAACTAGCGGGATCGAGCAGTACTTC; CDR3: CASGTSGIEQYF
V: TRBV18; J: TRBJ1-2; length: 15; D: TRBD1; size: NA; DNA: TGTGCCAGCTCACCAGCGGGACAGGTCGGCTATGGCTACACCTTC; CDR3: CASSPAGQVGYGYTF
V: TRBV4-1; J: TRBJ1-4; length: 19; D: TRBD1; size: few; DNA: TGCGCCAGCAGCCAAGATGGGCGGTTCAACAGGGGCAGCGATGAAAAACTGTTTTTT; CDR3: CASSQDGRFNRGSDEKLFF
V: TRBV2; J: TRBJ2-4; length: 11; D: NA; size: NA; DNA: TGTGCCAGCATGTACCAGGGGATTCAGTACTTC; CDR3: CASMYQGIQYF
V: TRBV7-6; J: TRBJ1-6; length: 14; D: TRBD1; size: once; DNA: TGTGCCAGCAGCTCGGACAGGGAGGTGTCACCCCTCCACTTT; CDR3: CASSSDREVSPLHF
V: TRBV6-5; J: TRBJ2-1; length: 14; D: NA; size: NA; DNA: TGTGCCAGCAATTACGAGACAGGATACAATGAGCAGTTCTTC; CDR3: CASNYETGYNEQFF
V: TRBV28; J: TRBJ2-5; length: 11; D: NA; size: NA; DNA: TGTGCCAGCACTCAAACGGGGACCCAGTACTTC; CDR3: CASTQTGTQYF
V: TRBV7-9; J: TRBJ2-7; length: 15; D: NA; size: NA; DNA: TGTGCCAGCAGCTCACCCACGGAGTACTCCTACGAGCAGTACTTC; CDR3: CASSSPTEYSYEQYF
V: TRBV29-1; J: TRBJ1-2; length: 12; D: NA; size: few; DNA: TGCAGCGTTGAATTGACAGACTATGGCTACACCTTC; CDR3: CSVELTDYGYTF
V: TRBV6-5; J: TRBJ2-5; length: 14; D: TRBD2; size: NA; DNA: TGTGCCACCCGTGGGGAGGGCGGAATCACGACCCAGTACTTC; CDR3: CATRGEGGITTQYF
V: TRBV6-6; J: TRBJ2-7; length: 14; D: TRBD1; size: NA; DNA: TGTGCCAGCAGTTACTCGACAGGGGGCTACGAGCAGTACTTC; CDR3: CASSYSTGGYEQYF
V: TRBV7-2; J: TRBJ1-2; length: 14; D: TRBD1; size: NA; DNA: TGTGCCAGCACCCCTCGGGACAGGGAATACGGCTACACCTTC; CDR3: CASTPRDREYGYTF
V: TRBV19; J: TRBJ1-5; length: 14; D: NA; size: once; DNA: TGTGCCACCCGTCTCAGGGAAGGCAATCAGCCCCAGCATTTT; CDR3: CATRLREGNQPQHF
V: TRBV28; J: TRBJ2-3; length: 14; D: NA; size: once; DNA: TGTGCCAGCAGTTTCTCCGGTAACACAGATACGCAGTATTTT; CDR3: CASSFSGNTDTQYF
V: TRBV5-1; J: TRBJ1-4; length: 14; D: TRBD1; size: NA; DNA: TGCGCCAGCAGCTTAGGCGCCGGGACAGGAAAACTGTTTTTT; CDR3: CASSLGAGTGKLFF
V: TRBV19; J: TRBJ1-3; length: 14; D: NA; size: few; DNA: TGTGCCAGTAGCCTATCCGGGCAGCGGAACACCATATATTTT; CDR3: CASSLSGQRNTIYF
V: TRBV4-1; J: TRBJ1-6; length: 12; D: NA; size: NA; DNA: TGCGCCAGCAGCCAGGACATTTCACCCCTCCACTTT; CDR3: CASSQDISPLHF
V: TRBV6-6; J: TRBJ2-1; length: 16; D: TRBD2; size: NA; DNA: TGTGCCAGCAGTTTCCCACTAGCGGGGGGCTACAATGAGCAGTTCTTC; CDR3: CASSFPLAGGYNEQFF
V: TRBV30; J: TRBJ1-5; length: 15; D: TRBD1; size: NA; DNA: TGTGCCTGGGGGGTGGGACAGGGAGAGAATCAGCCCCAGCATTTT; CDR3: CAWGVGQGENQPQHF
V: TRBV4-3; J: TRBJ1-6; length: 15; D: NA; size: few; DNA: TGCGCCAGCAGCGAAGGGAGCTCCTATAATTCACCCCTCCACTTT; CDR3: CASSEGSSYNSPLHF